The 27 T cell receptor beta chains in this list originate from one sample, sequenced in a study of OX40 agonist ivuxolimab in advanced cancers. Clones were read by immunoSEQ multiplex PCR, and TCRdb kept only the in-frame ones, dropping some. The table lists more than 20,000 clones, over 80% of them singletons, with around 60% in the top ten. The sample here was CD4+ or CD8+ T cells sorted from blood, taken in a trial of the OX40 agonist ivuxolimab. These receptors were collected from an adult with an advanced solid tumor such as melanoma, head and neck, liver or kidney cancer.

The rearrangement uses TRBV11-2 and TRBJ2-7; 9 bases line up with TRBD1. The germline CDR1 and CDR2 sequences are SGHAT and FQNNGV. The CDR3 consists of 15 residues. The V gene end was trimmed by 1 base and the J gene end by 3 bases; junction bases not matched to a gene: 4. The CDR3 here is CASSLGTGGYYEQYF. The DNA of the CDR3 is TGTGCCAGCAGCTTAGGAACAGGGGGCTACTACGAGCAGTACTTC.

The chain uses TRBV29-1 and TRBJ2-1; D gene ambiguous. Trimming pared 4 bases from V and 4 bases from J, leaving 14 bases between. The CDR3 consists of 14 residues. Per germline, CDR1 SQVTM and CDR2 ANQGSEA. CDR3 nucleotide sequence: TGCAGCGTTGTCAGCAGATCAACATACAATGAGCAGTTCTTC. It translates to CSVVSRSTYNEQFF.

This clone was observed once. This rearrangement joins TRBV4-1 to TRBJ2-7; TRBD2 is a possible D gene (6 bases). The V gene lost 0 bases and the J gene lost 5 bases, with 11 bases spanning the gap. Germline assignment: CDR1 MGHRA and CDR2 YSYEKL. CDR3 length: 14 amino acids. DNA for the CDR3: TGCGCCAGCAGCCAAGACGACGGGAGCGACGAGCAGTACTTC. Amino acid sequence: CASSQDDGSDEQYF.

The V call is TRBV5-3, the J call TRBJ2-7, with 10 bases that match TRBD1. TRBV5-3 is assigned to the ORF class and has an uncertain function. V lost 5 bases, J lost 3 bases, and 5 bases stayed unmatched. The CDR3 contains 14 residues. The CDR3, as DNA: TGTGCCAGAAGACACGGGACAGGGGTCTACGAGCAGTACTTC. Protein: CARRHGTGVYEQYF.

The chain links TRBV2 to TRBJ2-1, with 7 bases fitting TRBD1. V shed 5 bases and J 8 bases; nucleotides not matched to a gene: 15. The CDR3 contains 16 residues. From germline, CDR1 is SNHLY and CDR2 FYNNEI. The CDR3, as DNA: TGTGCCAGCAGTCAAAGCCCGGATCCAGGGGGAGATGAGCAGTTCTTC. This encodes CASSQSPDPGGDEQFF. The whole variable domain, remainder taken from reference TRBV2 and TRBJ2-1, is EPEVTQTPSHQVTQMGQEVILRCVPISNHLYFYWYRQILGQKVEFLVSFYNNEISEKSEIFDDQFSVERPDGSNFTLKIRSTKLEDSAMYFCASSQSPDPGGDEQFFGPGTRLTVL.

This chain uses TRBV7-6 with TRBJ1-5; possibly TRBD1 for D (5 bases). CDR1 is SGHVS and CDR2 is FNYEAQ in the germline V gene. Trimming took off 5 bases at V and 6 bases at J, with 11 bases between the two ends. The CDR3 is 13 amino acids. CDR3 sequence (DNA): TGTGCCAGCAGCCATGGGGCAACTCAGCCCCAGCATTTT. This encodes CASSHGATQPQHF.

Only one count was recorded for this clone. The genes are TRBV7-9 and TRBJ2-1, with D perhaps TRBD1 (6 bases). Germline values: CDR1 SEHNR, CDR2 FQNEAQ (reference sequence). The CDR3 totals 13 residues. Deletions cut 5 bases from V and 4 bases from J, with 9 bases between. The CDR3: CASSEDSYNEQFF. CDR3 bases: TGTGCCAGCAGCGAGGACAGTTACAATGAGCAGTTCTTC.

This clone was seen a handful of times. The CDR3 coding sequence is TGTGCCACCAGCAGAGAATTGGGGGGCCACGAGACCCAGTACTTC. Its translation: CATSRELGGHETQYF. The V and J genes are TRBV15 and TRBJ2-5; D is perhaps TRBD1 or TRBD2 (6 bases each). This CDR3 is built from 15 residues. The germline V gene has CDR1 LNHNV and CDR2 YYDKDF (reference sequence). Trimming removed 0 bases from V and 5 bases from J, with 13 bases in between. The entire variable domain, with the rest obtained from reference TRBV15 and TRBJ2-5, is as follows: DAMVIQNPRYQVTQFGKPVTLSCSQTLNHNVMYWYQQKSSQAPKLLFHYYDKDFNNEADTPDNFQSRRPNTSFCFLDIRSPGLGDTAMYLCATSRELGGHETQYFGPGTRLLVL.

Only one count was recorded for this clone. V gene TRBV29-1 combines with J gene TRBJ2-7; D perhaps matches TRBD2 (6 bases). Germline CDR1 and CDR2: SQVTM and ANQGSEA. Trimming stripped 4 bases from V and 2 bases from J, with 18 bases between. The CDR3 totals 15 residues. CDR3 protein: CSVVPAGKMPYEQYF. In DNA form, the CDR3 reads TGCAGCGTTGTGCCCGCGGGGAAAATGCCCTACGAGCAGTACTTC.

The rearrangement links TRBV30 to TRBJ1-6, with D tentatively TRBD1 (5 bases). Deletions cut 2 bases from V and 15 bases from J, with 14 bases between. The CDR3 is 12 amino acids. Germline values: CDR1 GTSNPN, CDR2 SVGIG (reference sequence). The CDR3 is CAWSSGGVVLHF. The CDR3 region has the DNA TGTGCCTGGAGTTCCGGGGGGGTGGTCCTCCACTTT.

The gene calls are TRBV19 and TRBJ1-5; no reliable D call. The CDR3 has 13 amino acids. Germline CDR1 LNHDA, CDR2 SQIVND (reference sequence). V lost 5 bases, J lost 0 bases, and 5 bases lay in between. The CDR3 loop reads CASSFNSNQPQHF. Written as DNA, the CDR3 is TGTGCCAGTAGTTTCAATAGCAATCAGCCCCAGCATTTT.

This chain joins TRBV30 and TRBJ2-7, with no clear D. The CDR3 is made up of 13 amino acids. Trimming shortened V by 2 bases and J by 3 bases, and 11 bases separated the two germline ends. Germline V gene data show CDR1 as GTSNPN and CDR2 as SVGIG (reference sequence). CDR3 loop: CAWSPPAGYEQYF. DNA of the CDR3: TGTGCCTGGAGTCCGCCGGCCGGCTACGAGCAGTACTTC.

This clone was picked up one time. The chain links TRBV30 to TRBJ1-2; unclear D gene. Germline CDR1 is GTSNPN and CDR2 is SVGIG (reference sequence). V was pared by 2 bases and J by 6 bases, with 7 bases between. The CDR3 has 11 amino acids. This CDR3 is CAWSIGNGYTF. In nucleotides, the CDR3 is TGTGCCTGGAGTATCGGCAATGGCTACACCTTC.

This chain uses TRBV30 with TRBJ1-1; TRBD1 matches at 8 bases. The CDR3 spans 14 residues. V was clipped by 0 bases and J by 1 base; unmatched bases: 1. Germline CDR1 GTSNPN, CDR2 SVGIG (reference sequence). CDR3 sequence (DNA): TGTGCCTGGAGTGTAGGACAGGGGAACACTGAAGCTTTCTTT. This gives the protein CAWSVGQGNTEAFF.

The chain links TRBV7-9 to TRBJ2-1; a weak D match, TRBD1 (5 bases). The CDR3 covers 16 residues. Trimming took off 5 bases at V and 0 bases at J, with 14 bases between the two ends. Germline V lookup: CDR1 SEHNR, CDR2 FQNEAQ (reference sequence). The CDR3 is CASSTEKTASYNEQFF. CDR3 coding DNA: TGTGCCAGCAGCACCGAAAAGACAGCCTCCTACAATGAGCAGTTCTTC.

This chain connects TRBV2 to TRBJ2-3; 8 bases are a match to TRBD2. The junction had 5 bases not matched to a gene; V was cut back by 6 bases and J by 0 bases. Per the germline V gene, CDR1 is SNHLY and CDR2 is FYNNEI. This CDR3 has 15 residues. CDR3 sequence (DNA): TGTGCCAGCAGCCAACTAGCGGAGAGCACAGATACGCAGTATTTT. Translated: CASSQLAESTDTQYF.

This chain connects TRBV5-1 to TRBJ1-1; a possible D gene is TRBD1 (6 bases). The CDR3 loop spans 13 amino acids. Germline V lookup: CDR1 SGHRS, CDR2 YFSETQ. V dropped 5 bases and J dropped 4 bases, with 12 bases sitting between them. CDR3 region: CASRDTGSTEAFF. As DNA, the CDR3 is TGCGCCAGCAGGGACACAGGGAGCACTGAAGCTTTCTTT.

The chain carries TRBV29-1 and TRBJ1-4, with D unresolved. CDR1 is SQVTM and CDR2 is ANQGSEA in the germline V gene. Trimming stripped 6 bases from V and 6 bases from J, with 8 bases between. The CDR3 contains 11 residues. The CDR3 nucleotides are TGCAGCGTACGGACGTATGAAAAACTGTTTTTT. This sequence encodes CSVRTYEKLFF.

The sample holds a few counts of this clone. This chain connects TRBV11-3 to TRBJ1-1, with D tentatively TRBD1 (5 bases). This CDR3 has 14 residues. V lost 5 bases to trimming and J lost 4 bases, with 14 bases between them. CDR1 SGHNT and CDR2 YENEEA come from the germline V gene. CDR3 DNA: TGTGCCAGCAGCCAAACAAGGGGTGGCACTGAAGCTTTCTTT. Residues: CASSQTRGGTEAFF.

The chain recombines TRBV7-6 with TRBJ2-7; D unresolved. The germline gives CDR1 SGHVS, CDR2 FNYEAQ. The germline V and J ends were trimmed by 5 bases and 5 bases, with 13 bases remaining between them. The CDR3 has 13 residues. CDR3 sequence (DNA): TGTGCCAGCAGCCTCTTGATTTCAAACGAGCAGTACTTC. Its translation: CASSLLISNEQYF. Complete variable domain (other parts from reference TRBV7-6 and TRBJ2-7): GAGVSQSPRYKVTKRGQDVALRCDPISGHVSLYWYRQALGQGPEFLTYFNYEAQQDKSGLPNDRFSAERPEGSISTLTIQRTEQRDSAMYRCASSLLISNEQYFGPGTRLTVT.

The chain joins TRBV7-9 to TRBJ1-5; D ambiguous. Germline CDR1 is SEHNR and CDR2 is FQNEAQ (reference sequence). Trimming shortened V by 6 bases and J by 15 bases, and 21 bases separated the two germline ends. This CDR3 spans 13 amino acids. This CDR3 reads CASSHPGELLLHF. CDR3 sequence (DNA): TGTGCCAGCAGTCACCCGGGCGAGCTCCTCCTGCATTTT.

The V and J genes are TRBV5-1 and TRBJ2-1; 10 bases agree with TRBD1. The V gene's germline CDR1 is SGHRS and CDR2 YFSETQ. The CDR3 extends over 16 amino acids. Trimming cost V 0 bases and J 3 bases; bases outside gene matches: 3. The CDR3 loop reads CASSLGQGAYYNEQFF. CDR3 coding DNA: TGCGCCAGCAGCTTGGGACAGGGGGCATACTACAATGAGCAGTTCTTC.

CDR3 sequence (DNA): TGTGCCAGCAGCTTATTCAGGGGGACAGGTAACAATGAGCAGTTCTTC. Its translation: CASSLFRGTGNNEQFF. The chain combines TRBV7-9 with TRBJ2-1; TRBD1 agrees at 8 bases. Germline V gene sequence: CDR1 SEHNR, CDR2 FQNEAQ (reference sequence). The trim removed 2 bases at V and 5 bases at J, leaving 8 bases unmatched. The CDR3 sequence is 16 residues long.

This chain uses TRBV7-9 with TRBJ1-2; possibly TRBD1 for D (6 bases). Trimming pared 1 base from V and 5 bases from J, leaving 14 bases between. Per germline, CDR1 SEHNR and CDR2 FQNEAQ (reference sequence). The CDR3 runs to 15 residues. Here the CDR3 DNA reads TGTGCCAGCAGCTTAGTCATGGGGGACAAATATGGCTACACCTTC. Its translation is CASSLVMGDKYGYTF.

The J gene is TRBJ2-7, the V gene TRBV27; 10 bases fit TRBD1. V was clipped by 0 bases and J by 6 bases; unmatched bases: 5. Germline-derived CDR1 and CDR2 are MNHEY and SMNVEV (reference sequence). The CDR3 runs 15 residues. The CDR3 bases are TGTGCCAGCAGTTTATCCGGGACAGGGGTGAGCGAGCAGTACTTC. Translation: CASSLSGTGVSEQYF.

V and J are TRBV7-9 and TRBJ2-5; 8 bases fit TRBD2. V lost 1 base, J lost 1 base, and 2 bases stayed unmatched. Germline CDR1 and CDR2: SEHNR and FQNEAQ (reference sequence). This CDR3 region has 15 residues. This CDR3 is CASSLVRGVQETQYF. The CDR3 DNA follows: TGTGCCAGCAGCTTAGTGCGGGGGGTCCAAGAGACCCAGTACTTC.

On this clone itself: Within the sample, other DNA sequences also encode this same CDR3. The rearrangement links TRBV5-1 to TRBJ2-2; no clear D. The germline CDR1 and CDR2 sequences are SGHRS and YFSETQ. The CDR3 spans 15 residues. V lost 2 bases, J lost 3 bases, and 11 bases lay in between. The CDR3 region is CASSLRSWDTGELFF. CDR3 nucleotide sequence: TGCGCCAGCAGCTTACGATCCTGGGACACCGGGGAGCTGTTTTTT.